The 23 T cell receptor beta chains listed next were all sequenced from one sample in a study of T cells after yellow fever vaccination. Each CDR3 protein gets one entry after TCRdb re-called the 5' RACE reads with MiXCR. The sample has under 350,000 distinct CDR3 sequences, 4.1% seen once. The material sequenced was PBMCs, taken 5 days after the yellow fever booster vaccination. Every receptor here comes from a man aged 18 to 29 who received the YFV17D yellow fever vaccine.

The chain joins TRBV15 to TRBJ1-2, with TRBD1 as a possible D gene (5 bases). V lost 0 bases, J lost 9 bases, and 14 bases lay in between. The germline CDR1 and CDR2 sequences are LNHNV and YYDKDF (reference sequence). There are 14 residues in the CDR3. DNA for the CDR3: TGTGCCACCAGCAGAGAAAGCAGGGATGGTAGCTACACCTTC. It specifies CATSRESRDGSYTF.

This clonotype was detected ten times or more. DNA for the CDR3: TGTGCCAGCAGCTTGGGGCACGGGGCCTACGAGCAGTACGTC. Protein product: CASSLGHGAYEQYV. The J gene is TRBJ2-7, the V gene TRBV7-2, with D possibly being TRBD1 or TRBD2 (5 bases each). CDR3 size: 14 residues. V lost 3 bases to trimming and J lost 2 bases, with 11 bases between them. Looked up from germline, CDR1 is SGHTA and CDR2 is FQGNSA.

This clonotype came up a few times. The gene calls are TRBV20-1 and TRBJ1-5; D remains ambiguous. Trimming pared 5 bases from V and 4 bases from J, leaving 12 bases between. Per germline, CDR1 DFQATT and CDR2 SNEGSKA (reference sequence). The CDR3 has 13 residues. The CDR3 loop reads CSAHGGGNQPQHF. DNA of the CDR3: TGCAGTGCTCACGGCGGTGGAAATCAGCCCCAGCATTTT.

The table lists this clonotype with a few counts. This rearrangement joins TRBV4-1 to TRBJ1-6; the D gene is possibly TRBD1 (6 bases). Germline V lookup: CDR1 MGHRA, CDR2 YSYEKL. This CDR3 is 16 amino acids long. V lost 1 base to trimming and J lost 4 bases, with 11 bases between them. The chain's CDR3 is CASSQVWGQYNSPLHF. DNA of the CDR3: TGCGCCAGCAGCCAAGTCTGGGGACAATATAATTCACCCCTCCACTTT.

V is TRBV5-1 and J is TRBJ1-5, with D perhaps matching TRBD1 (5 bases). CDR1 is SGHRS and CDR2 is YFSETQ in the germline V gene. CDR3 length: 14 residues. V was trimmed by 4 bases and J by 4 bases, leaving 12 bases between them. The CDR3 nucleotides read TGCGCCAGCAGCCCGGGGCAACAGAATCAGCCCCAGCATTTT. The encoded protein is CASSPGQQNQPQHF.

In this sample, this clonotype turned up a few times. CDR3 region: CASSFNSGEETQYF. The CDR3 DNA reads as TGTGCCAGCAGCTTTAACAGCGGGGAAGAGACCCAGTACTTC. The genes are TRBV11-2 and TRBJ2-5; 7 bases agree with TRBD2. V lost 3 bases to trimming and J lost 3 bases; unmatched junction nucleotides: 4. The germline gives CDR1 SGHAT, CDR2 FQNNGV. The CDR3 consists of 14 residues.

A few counts support this clonotype. The chain carries TRBV4-2 and TRBJ1-3, with D unclear. The V gene's germline CDR1 is LGHNA and CDR2 YNFKEQ. V shed 4 bases and J shed 0 bases, with 13 bases lying between them. The CDR3 runs to 16 residues. In DNA, the CDR3 is TGTGCCAGCAGCCGCCTAAGAGAAGACTCTGGAAACACCATATATTTT. It encodes CASSRLREDSGNTIYF.

This clonotype was found a few times. The V and J genes are TRBV11-3 and TRBJ2-3; 8 bases are a match to TRBD2. The CDR3 is 15 residues long. V lost 2 bases, J lost 6 bases, and 7 bases stayed unmatched. Germline CDR1 SGHNT, CDR2 YENEEA. CDR3 region: CASSLFGGVADTQYF. CDR3 in DNA: TGTGCCAGCAGCTTATTCGGGGGGGTTGCGGATACGCAGTATTTT.

This clonotype was recorded a few times. The chain has TRBV20-1 and TRBJ1-2; 12 bases are a match to TRBD1. The CDR3 has 15 amino acids. J was trimmed by 3 bases and V by 6 bases; bases with no gene match: 8. The germline V gene encodes CDR1 DFQATT and CDR2 SNEGSKA (reference sequence). CDR3 in DNA: TGCAGTGCAGAACCGGGACAGGGGGCGTACTATGGCTACACCTTC. Its translation: CSAEPGQGAYYGYTF.

Many counts were recorded for this clonotype. The V and J genes are TRBV7-2 and TRBJ2-3; TRBD1 aligns across 7 bases. CDR3 length: 14 amino acids. V lost 5 bases to trimming and J lost 4 bases; unmatched junction nucleotides: 6. Germline V lookup: CDR1 SGHTA, CDR2 FQGNSA. DNA of the CDR3: TGTGCCAGCAGCCAGACAGGGTGGGCAGATACGCAGTATTTT. It translates to CASSQTGWADTQYF.

This clonotype has just a few counts. The chain links TRBV6-1 to TRBJ1-5, with 9 bases lining up with TRBD1. V lost 3 bases and J lost 6; bases outside the gene matches: 12. The CDR3 is made up of 17 amino acids. The germline V gene has CDR1 MNHNS and CDR2 SASEGT. Written as DNA, the CDR3 is TGTGCCAGCAGTGAGCGCTTGGGACAGGGTCCCGGTCAGCCCCAGCATTTT. This gives the protein CASSERLGQGPGQPQHF.

This clonotype has ten or more counts. V usage is TRBV6-1 and J usage is TRBJ1-2; 12 nucleotides agree with TRBD1. This CDR3 region has 14 residues. V lost 5 bases to trimming and J lost 8 bases; unmatched junction nucleotides: 6. CDR1 and CDR2 from the germline V gene are MNHNS and SASEGT. The CDR3 DNA is TGTGCCAGCAGTTGGGACAGGGGGCTAATCGGCTACACCTTC. It translates to CASSWDRGLIGYTF.

This clonotype was counted only a few times. The rearrangement uses TRBV2 and TRBJ2-7; 9 nucleotides line up with TRBD2. The CDR3 runs 17 residues. CDR1 is SNHLY and CDR2 is FYNNEI in the germline V gene. Unmatched junction bases numbered 17, after V lost 5 bases and J lost 6 bases. Here the CDR3 reads CASSRGVSGGPGSEQYF. Written as DNA, the CDR3 is TGTGCCAGCAGTCGAGGGGTTAGCGGGGGCCCCGGCTCCGAGCAGTACTTC.

This clonotype was detected a few times. V gene TRBV12-3 or TRBV12-4 combines with J gene TRBJ2-2; the D gene is possibly TRBD1 (7 bases). There are 14 residues in the CDR3. The ends were cut back, 10 bases at V and 4 bases at J, with 16 bases in the middle. CDR3 in amino acids: CATLGGQRTGELFF. The CDR3 region has the DNA TGTGCCACCCTCGGGGGACAGCGCACCGGGGAGCTGTTTTTT.

A few counts support this clonotype. The chain uses TRBV12-3 or TRBV12-4 and TRBJ2-5; D not resolved. The V end was cut by 3 bases, the J end by 5 bases, with 10 bases between. The CDR3 sequence is 13 residues long. The CDR3 loop is CASSLERAETQYF. The CDR3 DNA follows: TGTGCCAGCAGTTTGGAAAGGGCGGAGACCCAGTACTTC.

The rearrangement links TRBV5-6 to TRBJ1-1; 8 bases are shared with TRBD1. The junction had 5 bases not matched to a gene; V was cut back by 6 bases and J by 1 base. This CDR3 has 14 residues. Germline assignment: CDR1 SGHDT and CDR2 YYEEEE. The CDR3 here is CASNWDRRNTEAFF. As DNA, the CDR3 is TGTGCCAGCAACTGGGACAGGAGGAACACTGAAGCTTTCTTT.

This chain connects TRBV7-6 to TRBJ2-5; D possibly corresponds to TRBD2 (5 bases). Germline CDR1 is SGHVS and CDR2 is FNYEAQ. The CDR3 has 13 amino acids. V gave up 5 bases and J gave up 0 bases, with 7 bases separating them. CDR3 in amino acids: CASSRGYQETQYF. DNA for the CDR3: TGTGCCAGCAGCCGGGGATACCAAGAGACCCAGTACTTC.

Only a few counts were recorded for this clonotype. The CDR3 coding sequence is TGTGCCAGCAGCCAAACCGGGACAGGGGGATCGCAGTACTTC. It is translated as CASSQTGTGGSQYF. The rearrangement links TRBV5-6 to TRBJ2-7, with TRBD1 matching 11 bases. The CDR3 runs to 14 residues. Germline trimming cut 4 bases from V and 9 bases from J; bases unmatched to any gene: 9. Per germline, CDR1 SGHDT and CDR2 YYEEEE.

This clonotype was detected only a few times. This sequence joins TRBV28 and TRBJ1-4; a possible D gene is TRBD1 (5 bases). The V and J ends lost 6 bases and 8 bases respectively, with 13 bases between them. The CDR3 consists of 13 residues. Looked up from germline, CDR1 is MDHEN and CDR2 is SYDVKM. CDR3 sequence: CASRRGREEKLFF. Here the CDR3 DNA reads TGTGCCAGCAGAAGGGGTCGGGAGGAAAAACTGTTTTTT. Filled out from reference TRBV28 and TRBJ1-4, the complete variable domain reads DVKVTQSSRYLVKRTGEKVFLECVQDMDHENMFWYRQDPGLGLRLIYFSYDVKMKEKGDIPEGYSVSREKKERFSLILESASTNQTSMYLCASRRGREEKLFFGSGTQLSVL.

This chain joins TRBV5-4 and TRBJ2-5; possibly TRBD1 for D (7 bases). Trimming cost V 4 bases and J 3 bases, with 10 bases left between them. The germline V gene encodes CDR1 SGHNT and CDR2 YYREEE (reference sequence). The length of the CDR3 is 13 residues. The DNA for the CDR3 is TGTGCCAGCAGCGGGGGGACAGAAGAGACCCAGTACTTC. It is translated as CASSGGTEETQYF.

This clonotype turned up a few times. The rearrangement joins TRBV7-3 to TRBJ2-1; the D gene is possibly TRBD2 (6 bases). Germline CDR1 and CDR2: SGHTA and FQGTGA. The V gene lost 0 bases and the J gene lost 6 bases, with 15 bases spanning the gap. This CDR3 is 16 amino acids long. CDR3 DNA sequence: TGTGCCAGCAGCTTAACCCCGCGGGGTGGGGGCAATGAGCAGTTCTTC. This gives the protein CASSLTPRGGGNEQFF. Based on the CDR3 plus reference TRBV7-3 and TRBJ2-1, the full variable domain is GAGVSQTPSNKVTEKGKYVELRCDPISGHTALYWYRQSLGQGPEFLIYFQGTGAADDSGLPNDRFFAVRPEGSVSTLKIQRTERGDSAVYLCASSLTPRGGGNEQFFGPGTRLTVL.

In this sample, this clonotype turned up many times. V and J are TRBV2 and TRBJ1-5, with 9 positions matching TRBD1. The germline gives CDR1 SNHLY, CDR2 FYNNEI. V shed 6 bases, J shed 5 bases, and the junction held 5 bases outside the gene matches. The CDR3 is made up of 14 amino acids. The CDR3 sequence: CASSPTGGDQPQHF. The CDR3 nucleotides read TGTGCCAGCAGCCCGACAGGGGGTGATCAGCCCCAGCATTTT.

This clonotype was seen more than once but under ten times. This chain connects TRBV20-1 to TRBJ1-4; TRBD1 agrees at 7 bases. The CDR3 runs to 14 residues. Trimming removed 3 bases from V and 8 bases from J; junction bases left unmatched: 9. From germline, CDR1 is DFQATT and CDR2 SNEGSKA (reference sequence). CDR3 protein: CSASGTGVGEKLFF. Here the CDR3 DNA reads TGCAGTGCTAGCGGAACAGGGGTAGGGGAAAAACTGTTTTTT.